This TCR beta chain was sequenced for a study of cytomegalovirus exposure and HLA in healthy donors. For the study at large: The platform used for the roughly 120 validation repertoires matched that of the approximately 710 first-cohort repertoires, a later analysis reported.

Remarks on this clone: As yet, its antigen is unknown.

CDR1 SSHAT and CDR2 FNYEAQ come from the germline V gene (reference sequence). The V end lost 5 bases, the J end lost 5 bases, and 24 bases lay between the germline ends. The CDR3 covers 17 residues. Measured with immunoSEQ multiplex PCR; TCRdb has only the in-frame clones, and not every one. This table has 98,000 or so clones, around 95% appearing once. Study observations and caveats: Most TCR sequences were uncommon, yet certain public TCRs appeared in many donors. Overall, approximately 150 TCR beta chains were annotated as cytomegalovirus-associated. A few of the chains that were CMV-associated were confirmed in vitro to be specific for CMV antigens.

The source of this sequence is a woman aged 18-29 years in good health and CMV-seronegative. Sequenced sample: PBMCs. The genes are TRBV7-7 and TRBJ2-5; D might be TRBD1 (5 bases). The CDR3: CASSPGPGIIPGETQYF. The CDR3 region has the DNA TGTGCCAGCAGCCCCGGCCCAGGGATAATCCCAGGGGAGACCCAGTACTTC. The full variable domain, in which reference TRBV7-7 and TRBJ2-5 provide the parts outside the CDR3, is GAGVSQSPRYKVTKRGQDVTLRCDPISSHATLYWYQQALGQGPEFLTYFNYEAQPDKSGLPSDRFSAERPEGSISTLTIQRTEQRDSAMYRCASSPGPGIIPGETQYFGPGTRLLVL.